These T cell receptor beta chains were read from a single sample in a study of T cells in narcolepsy. Generated by immunoSEQ multiplex PCR, the TCRdb table keeps only in-frame clones and is missing some. The table shows around 24,000 clones, with 81% occurring only once. Sequenced sample: memory (CD45RA-) CD4+ T cells from blood. The receptors were gathered from a human donor in good health. Both conserved end residues are part of each CDR3. D genes are given only for firm matches. Expanded clones get a size class; other rows say once, few or many, or leave the size out.

CDR3aa: CASSIQGRGGRNTEAFF
CDR3nt: TGTGCCAGTAGTATTCAAGGCCGAGGGGGACGAAACACTGAAGCTTTCTTT
j_gene: TRBJ1-1
d_gene: .
abundance: .
v_gene: TRBV19

CDR3aa: CASSFGRANSPLHF
CDR3nt: TGTGCCAGCAGCTTTGGGAGGGCAAATTCACCCCTCCACTTT
j_gene: TRBJ1-6
d_gene: .
abundance: few
v_gene: TRBV7-9

CDR3aa: CASSWNLRFMNTEAFF
CDR3nt: TGTGCCAGCAGTTGGAATCTTCGGTTCATGAACACTGAAGCTTTCTTT
j_gene: TRBJ1-1
d_gene: .
abundance: .
v_gene: TRBV27

CDR3aa: CASSPGTPSRKTQYF
CDR3nt: TGTGCTAGCAGCCCAGGGACCCCCTCCAGGAAGACCCAGTACTTC
j_gene: TRBJ2-5
d_gene: .
abundance: .
v_gene: TRBV7-7

CDR3aa: CASSVDQGPYEQYF
CDR3nt: TGTGCCAGCAGCGTAGATCAAGGGCCCTACGAGCAGTACTTC
j_gene: TRBJ2-7
d_gene: .
abundance: .
v_gene: TRBV9

CDR3aa: CASSEVASEQYF
CDR3nt: TGTGCCAGCAGTGAAGTAGCGTCCGAGCAGTACTTC
j_gene: TRBJ2-7
d_gene: .
abundance: .
v_gene: TRBV6-1

CDR3aa: CASSVPGQGGETQYF
CDR3nt: TGTGCCAGCAGTGTACCGGGACAGGGGGGAGAGACCCAGTACTTC
j_gene: TRBJ2-5
d_gene: TRBD1
abundance: .
v_gene: TRBV2

CDR3aa: CASSPRDGNTEAFF
CDR3nt: TGCGCCAGCAGCCCCAGGGACGGAAACACTGAAGCTTTCTTT
j_gene: TRBJ1-1
d_gene: .
abundance: .
v_gene: TRBV5-1

CDR3aa: CASGFDGFNQPQHF
CDR3nt: TGTGCTAGTGGTTTCGACGGGTTTAATCAGCCCCAGCATTTT
j_gene: TRBJ1-5
d_gene: .
abundance: .
v_gene: TRBV12-5

CDR3aa: CASGESRNQPQHF
CDR3nt: TGTGCTAGTGGCGAATCCCGCAATCAGCCCCAGCATTTT
j_gene: TRBJ1-5
d_gene: .
abundance: .
v_gene: TRBV12-5

CDR3aa: CASSPGPGAAETQYF
CDR3nt: TGCGCCAGCAGCCCGGGGCCGGGGGCGGCGGAGACCCAGTACTTC
j_gene: TRBJ2-5
d_gene: .
abundance: .
v_gene: TRBV4-3

CDR3aa: CASSPQKRVEGYTF
CDR3nt: TGTGCCAGCTCACCACAAAAAAGGGTTGAGGGCTACACCTTC
j_gene: TRBJ1-2
d_gene: .
abundance: .
v_gene: TRBV18

CDR3aa: CASSRALGNTIYF
CDR3nt: TGTGCCAGCAGTCGGGCGCTTGGAAACACCATATATTTT
j_gene: TRBJ1-3
d_gene: .
abundance: .
v_gene: TRBV7-3

CDR3aa: CASTPRRGGQETQYF
CDR3nt: TGTGCCAGCACCCCCCGTAGGGGGGGGCAAGAGACCCAGTACTTC
j_gene: TRBJ2-5
d_gene: .
abundance: .
v_gene: TRBV6-1

CDR3aa: CASSPTNRGGYGYTF
CDR3nt: TGTGCCAGCTCACCGACGAACCGGGGGGGCTATGGCTACACCTTC
j_gene: TRBJ1-2
d_gene: .
abundance: .
v_gene: TRBV18

CDR3aa: CASSPDRANEKLFF
CDR3nt: TGTGCCAGCAGCCCGGACAGGGCTAATGAAAAACTGTTTTTT
j_gene: TRBJ1-4
d_gene: TRBD1
abundance: .
v_gene: TRBV7-6

CDR3aa: CASSLKAGGTGELFF
CDR3nt: TGTGCCAGCAGCTTAAAGGCGGGGGGGACCGGGGAGCTGTTTTTT
j_gene: TRBJ2-2
d_gene: TRBD2
abundance: .
v_gene: TRBV7-2

CDR3aa: CASSVAGNLADTQYF
CDR3nt: TGTGCCAGCAGCGTAGCAGGGAATTTAGCAGATACGCAGTATTTT
j_gene: TRBJ2-3
d_gene: .
abundance: .
v_gene: TRBV9

CDR3aa: CASSAGLAGGYNEQFF
CDR3nt: TGTGCCAGCAGTGCGGGACTAGCGGGGGGATACAATGAGCAGTTCTTC
j_gene: TRBJ2-1
d_gene: TRBD2
abundance: .
v_gene: TRBV27

CDR3aa: CASSSMTTGGTGTQYF
CDR3nt: TGCGCCAGCAGCTCCATGACGACAGGGGGAACGGGAACCCAGTACTTC
j_gene: TRBJ2-5
d_gene: TRBD1
abundance: once
v_gene: TRBV5-1

CDR3aa: CASSLSLGDGELFF
CDR3nt: TGTGCCAGCAGCTTAAGTCTGGGAGACGGGGAGCTGTTTTTT
j_gene: TRBJ2-2
d_gene: .
abundance: .
v_gene: TRBV7-2

CDR3aa: CASSLDRGSYNEQFF
CDR3nt: TGTGCCAGCAGTCTCGACAGGGGGTCCTACAATGAGCAGTTCTTC
j_gene: TRBJ2-1
d_gene: TRBD1
abundance: .
v_gene: TRBV27

CDR3aa: CASSKGRRGEKLFF
CDR3nt: TGTGCCAGCAGCAAAGGCAGGAGGGGTGAAAAACTGTTTTTT
j_gene: TRBJ1-4
d_gene: .
abundance: .
v_gene: TRBV7-9

CDR3aa: CASSEWGGFSSYNEQFF
CDR3nt: TGTGCCAGCAGTGAATGGGGCGGCTTTAGCTCCTACAATGAGCAGTTCTTC
j_gene: TRBJ2-1
d_gene: .
abundance: .
v_gene: TRBV6-1

CDR3aa: CASSLDRGSYNEQFF
CDR3nt: TGTGCCAGCAGTCTCGACAGGGGGTCCTACAATGAGCAGTTCTTC
j_gene: TRBJ2-1
d_gene: TRBD1
abundance: .
v_gene: TRBV27

CDR3aa: CALHRSSGFGANVLTF
CDR3nt: TGTGCCTTACACAGGTCCTCGGGGTTTGGGGCCAACGTCCTGACTTTC
j_gene: TRBJ2-6
d_gene: .
abundance: .
v_gene: TRBV7-9

CDR3aa: CASSPSGDNYGYTF
CDR3nt: TGTGCCAGCTCACCATCAGGGGATAACTATGGCTACACCTTC
j_gene: TRBJ1-2
d_gene: .
abundance: .
v_gene: TRBV18

CDR3aa: CSARDLNEQYF
CDR3nt: TGCAGTGCTAGAGATCTTAACGAGCAGTACTTC
j_gene: TRBJ2-7
d_gene: .
abundance: .
v_gene: TRBV20-1

CDR3aa: CASSYQGGTEAFF
CDR3nt: TGTGCCAGCAGTTACCAAGGGGGCACTGAAGCTTTCTTT
j_gene: TRBJ1-1
d_gene: .
abundance: .
v_gene: TRBV6-6

CDR3aa: CASSQGRGGSAQHF
CDR3nt: TGCGCCAGCAGCCAAGGACGAGGGGGCTCGGCCCAGCATTTT
j_gene: TRBJ1-5
d_gene: TRBD1
abundance: .
v_gene: TRBV4-3

CDR3aa: CASSPGLAGDLEQFF
CDR3nt: TGTGCCAGCAGCCCGGGACTAGCGGGAGATCTTGAGCAGTTCTTC
j_gene: TRBJ2-1
d_gene: TRBD2
abundance: few
v_gene: TRBV7-9

CDR3aa: CASKGLEPSDTQYF
CDR3nt: TGTGCCAGCAAGGGATTGGAGCCCTCAGATACGCAGTATTTT
j_gene: TRBJ2-3
d_gene: .
abundance: .
v_gene: TRBV2

CDR3aa: CASSWGEGNGPGEQYF
CDR3nt: TGCGCCAGCAGCTGGGGGGAAGGGAATGGGCCGGGCGAGCAGTACTTC
j_gene: TRBJ2-7
d_gene: .
abundance: .
v_gene: TRBV5-1

CDR3aa: CASSQATSGTYNEQFF
CDR3nt: TGTGCCAGCAGCCAAGCGACTAGCGGGACCTACAATGAGCAGTTCTTC
j_gene: TRBJ2-1
d_gene: TRBD2
abundance: .
v_gene: TRBV4-2

CDR3aa: CASSLDSRGPNTEAFF
CDR3nt: TGTGCCAGCAGCTTGGATTCCAGGGGGCCGAACACTGAAGCTTTCTTT
j_gene: TRBJ1-1
d_gene: TRBD1
abundance: .
v_gene: TRBV7-2

CDR3aa: CASSPRITNLGAFF
CDR3nt: TGTGCCAGCAGCCCGCGTATAACTAATTTAGGAGCTTTCTTT
j_gene: TRBJ1-1
d_gene: .
abundance: .
v_gene: TRBV14

CDR3aa: CASSLYRGGSYGYTF
CDR3nt: TGCGCCAGCAGCTTGTACAGGGGGGGATCCTATGGCTACACCTTC
j_gene: TRBJ1-2
d_gene: TRBD1
abundance: once
v_gene: TRBV5-1

CDR3aa: CASSGPGTGVGNEQFF
CDR3nt: TGTGCCAGCAGCGGTCCCGGGACAGGGGTGGGCAATGAGCAGTTCTTC
j_gene: TRBJ2-1
d_gene: TRBD1
abundance: few
v_gene: TRBV11-1

CDR3aa: CSVPGTGIFGYDEQFF
CDR3nt: TGCAGCGTGCCCGGGACAGGGATCTTTGGTTACGATGAGCAGTTCTTC
j_gene: TRBJ2-1
d_gene: TRBD1
abundance: .
v_gene: TRBV29-1

CDR3aa: CASSYWTGTGGYTF
CDR3nt: TGCGCCAGCAGCTACTGGACAGGGACGGGCGGCTACACCTTC
j_gene: TRBJ1-2
d_gene: TRBD1
abundance: .
v_gene: TRBV5-1

CDR3aa: CASSPRQVGEQFF
CDR3nt: TGTGCCAGCAGCCCCCGACAGGTAGGTGAGCAGTTCTTC
j_gene: TRBJ2-1
d_gene: .
abundance: .
v_gene: TRBV7-2

CDR3aa: CASSPPARTGLAFF
CDR3nt: TGTGCCAGCTCACCACCAGCCCGGACAGGGTTAGCTTTCTTT
j_gene: TRBJ1-1
d_gene: TRBD1
abundance: .
v_gene: TRBV18

CDR3aa: CASRGTDMNTEAFF
CDR3nt: TGTGCCAGCAGAGGGACAGACATGAACACTGAAGCTTTCTTT
j_gene: TRBJ1-1
d_gene: TRBD1
abundance: once
v_gene: TRBV6-4

CDR3aa: CASSGSGTGTGELFF
CDR3nt: TGTGCCAGCAGCGGATCCGGGACAGGGACCGGGGAGCTGTTTTTT
j_gene: TRBJ2-2
d_gene: TRBD1
abundance: .
v_gene: TRBV11-3

CDR3aa: CASHQGLTGGELFF
CDR3nt: TGTGCTTCTCATCAGGGGCTAACGGGCGGGGAGCTGTTTTTT
j_gene: TRBJ2-2
d_gene: .
abundance: .
v_gene: TRBV12-5

CDR3aa: CASSLGPPGNQPQHF
CDR3nt: TGTGCCAGCAGTTTAGGGCCACCGGGCAATCAGCCCCAGCATTTT
j_gene: TRBJ1-5
d_gene: .
abundance: .
v_gene: TRBV28

CDR3aa: CASSQGRQGDISDTQYF
CDR3nt: TGCGCCAGCAGCCAAGGTAGACAGGGTGATATCTCAGATACGCAGTATTTT
j_gene: TRBJ2-3
d_gene: TRBD1
abundance: .
v_gene: TRBV4-3

CDR3aa: CAGSPQSTDTQYF
CDR3nt: TGTGCCGGCAGCCCCCAGAGCACAGATACGCAGTATTTT
j_gene: TRBJ2-3
d_gene: .
abundance: .
v_gene: TRBV5-6

CDR3aa: CVLIGGLTDTQYF
CDR3nt: TGCGTTCTAATAGGGGGATTAACAGATACGCAGTATTTT
j_gene: TRBJ2-3
d_gene: .
abundance: .
v_gene: TRBV30

CDR3aa: CASSLLSGMNTEAFF
CDR3nt: TGTGCCAGCAGCTTGCTTAGCGGCATGAACACTGAAGCTTTCTTT
j_gene: TRBJ1-1
d_gene: .
abundance: .
v_gene: TRBV5-5

CDR3aa: CASSLATSAVSYEQYF
CDR3nt: TGTGCCAGCAGCTTAGCGACTAGCGCAGTCTCCTACGAGCAGTACTTC
j_gene: TRBJ2-7
d_gene: TRBD2
abundance: .
v_gene: TRBV7-9

CDR3aa: CASNRVSTNEKLFF
CDR3nt: TGTGCCAGCAACCGTGTCTCAACTAATGAAAAACTGTTTTTT
j_gene: TRBJ1-4
d_gene: .
abundance: .
v_gene: TRBV2

CDR3aa: CASSIDRGPNEQYF
CDR3nt: TGTGCCAGTAGTATTGACAGGGGACCCAACGAGCAGTACTTC
j_gene: TRBJ2-7
d_gene: TRBD1
abundance: .
v_gene: TRBV19

CDR3aa: CASSLSGLAFNTGELFF
CDR3nt: TGTGCCAGCAGTTTATCCGGACTAGCGTTCAACACCGGGGAGCTGTTTTTT
j_gene: TRBJ2-2
d_gene: TRBD2
abundance: .
v_gene: TRBV27

CDR3aa: CASSPLMDTQYF
CDR3nt: TGTGCCAGCAGCCCACTGATGGATACGCAGTATTTT
j_gene: TRBJ2-3
d_gene: .
abundance: once
v_gene: TRBV7-8